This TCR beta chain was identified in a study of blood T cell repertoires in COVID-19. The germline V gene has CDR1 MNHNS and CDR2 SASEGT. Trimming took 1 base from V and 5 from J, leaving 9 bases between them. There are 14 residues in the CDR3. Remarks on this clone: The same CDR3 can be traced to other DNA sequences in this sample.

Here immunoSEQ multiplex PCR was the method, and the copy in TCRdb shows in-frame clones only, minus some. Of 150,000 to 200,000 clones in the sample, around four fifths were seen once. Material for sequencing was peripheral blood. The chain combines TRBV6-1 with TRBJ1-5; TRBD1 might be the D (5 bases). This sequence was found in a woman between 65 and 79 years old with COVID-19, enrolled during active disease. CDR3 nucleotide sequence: TGTGCCAGCAGTGAAGGCCAGGGTTATCAGCCCCAGCATTTT. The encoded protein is CASSEGQGYQPQHF.